Described below is a single T cell receptor beta chain sequence and its context. The antigen is undetermined. A second PCR, run for roughly 7 to 11 cycles, used a sample-barcoded 5' primer plus a J-beta primer mix. The authors tagged each cDNA molecule using a template-switch adaptor with 12 random nucleotides. TCRdb ran MiXCR on the 5' RACE reads and lists one entry per CDR3 protein. Altogether over 1,500,000 distinct CDR3 sequences are present, roughly two fifths being singletons, with the ten largest covering roughly 24%. The data belong to a study of blood T cells in healthy people across ages. Findings and caveats of the study: In older individuals, TCR beta diversity per million T cells was lower, falling roughly linearly with age.

The CDR3 has 15 residues. CDR1 is SGHRS, CDR2 YFSETQ, per germline. Between the trimmed V and J ends, which lost 4 bases and 1 base, there was a span of 13 bases. The sample taken for sequencing was blood. The chain combines TRBV5-1 with TRBJ2-3, with D perhaps assigned TRBD1 or TRBD2 (5 bases each). The sequence was obtained from a human donor in good health. The DNA for the CDR3 is TGCGCCAGCAGCAGGGACCAGCCGGGCACAGATACGCAGTATTTT. Translation: CASSRDQPGTDTQYF.